This T cell receptor beta chain was retrieved from a study of T cell responses to AZD1222 COVID-19 vaccine. Whole-study results and caveats: Only a handful of AZD1222 recipients, roughly 6 in all, had baseline seropositivity.

Here immunoSEQ multiplex PCR was the method, and the copy in TCRdb shows in-frame clones only, minus some. The data show around 99,000 clones, with 91% seen just once and 6.5% to 10% held by the top ten. CDR3 length equals 11 residues. V lost 6 bases to trimming and J lost 11 bases, with 11 bases between them. The germline CDR1 and CDR2 sequences are WSHSY and SAAADI. Worth noting for this clone: The antigen is not known.

The sequence was collected from an adult who received the AZD1222 COVID-19 vaccine. The chain combines TRBV10-2 with TRBJ2-1, with D unresolved. This specimen consisted of peripheral blood, obtained 28 days after the second AZD1222 dose. CDR3 in amino acids: CASSNSAQQFF. CDR3 sequence (DNA): TGCGCCAGCAGCAACAGTGCCCAGCAGTTCTTC.